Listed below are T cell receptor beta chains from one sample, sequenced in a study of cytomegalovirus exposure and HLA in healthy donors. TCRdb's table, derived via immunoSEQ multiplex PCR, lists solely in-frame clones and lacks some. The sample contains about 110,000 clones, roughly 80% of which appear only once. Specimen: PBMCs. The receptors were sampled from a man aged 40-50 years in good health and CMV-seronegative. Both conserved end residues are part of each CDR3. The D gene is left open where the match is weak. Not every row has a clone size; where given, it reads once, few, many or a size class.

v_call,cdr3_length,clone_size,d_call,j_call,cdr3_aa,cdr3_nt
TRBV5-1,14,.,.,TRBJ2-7,CASSSGDLSYEQYF,TGCGCCAGCAGCTCGGGGGACCTTTCCTACGAGCAGTACTTC
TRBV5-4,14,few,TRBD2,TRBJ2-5,CASSLAGGQKTQYF,TGTGCCAGCAGTCTAGCGGGGGGTCAGAAGACCCAGTACTTC
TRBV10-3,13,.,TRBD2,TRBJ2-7,CAISGTKVGEQYF,TGTGCCATCAGCGGGACTAAAGTTGGCGAGCAGTACTTC
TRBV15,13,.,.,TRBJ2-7,CATRRGGTGEQYF,TGTGCCACCCGGAGGGGGGGGACGGGGGAGCAGTACTTC
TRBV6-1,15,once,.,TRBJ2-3,CASSPEGGPPGTQYF,TGTGCCAGCAGCCCAGAGGGGGGGCCACCGGGGACGCAGTATTTT
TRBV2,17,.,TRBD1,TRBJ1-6,CASSPPGGQGGRSPLHF,TGTGCCAGCAGTCCTCCTGGGGGGCAGGGGGGAAGGTCACCCCTCCACTTT
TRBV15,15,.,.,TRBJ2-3,CATSRDLGTPQGQYF,TGTGCCACCAGCAGAGACTTAGGGACTCCCCAAGGGCAGTATTTT
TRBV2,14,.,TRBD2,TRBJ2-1,CASKAGGPWSEQFF,TGTGCCAGCAAAGCGGGGGGGCCTTGGAGTGAGCAGTTCTTC
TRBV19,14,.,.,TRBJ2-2,CASSISVFTGELFF,TGTGCCAGTAGTATTTCAGTTTTCACCGGGGAGCTGTTTTTT
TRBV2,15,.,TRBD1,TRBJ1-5,CASSPTGNGNQPQHF,TGTGCCAGCAGTCCGACAGGGAATGGCAATCAGCCCCAGCATTTT
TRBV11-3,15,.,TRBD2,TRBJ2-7,CASSRGSGTPYEQYF,TGTGCCAGCAGCCGAGGTAGCGGGACTCCCTACGAGCAGTACTTC
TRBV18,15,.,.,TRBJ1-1,CASSLKYGENTEAFF,TGTGCCAGCTCACTAAAATACGGGGAGAACACTGAAGCTTTCTTT
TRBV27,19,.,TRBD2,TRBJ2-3,CASSPFRVQRGGSTDTQYF,TGTGCCAGCAGTCCCTTTCGGGTCCAGCGGGGGGGCAGCACAGATACGCAGTATTTT
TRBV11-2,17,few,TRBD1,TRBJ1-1,CASSLAPKGALNTEAFF,TGTGCCAGCAGCTTAGCTCCCAAGGGGGCCTTGAACACTGAAGCTTTCTTT
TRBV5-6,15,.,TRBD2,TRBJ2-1,CASSNSGGAYNEQFF,TGTGCCAGCAGCAATAGCGGGGGGGCATACAATGAGCAGTTCTTC
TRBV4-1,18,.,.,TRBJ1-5,CASSQVGFSGKVGQPQHF,TGCGCCAGCAGCCAAGTGGGTTTCTCGGGTAAGGTTGGTCAGCCCCAGCATTTT
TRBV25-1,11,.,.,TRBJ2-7,CTSGRGGVQYF,TGTACCAGCGGCCGTGGAGGGGTGCAGTACTTC
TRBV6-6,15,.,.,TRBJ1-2,CASRGLFGGVYGYTF,TGTGCCAGCCGCGGGCTGTTCGGGGGGGTCTATGGCTACACCTTC
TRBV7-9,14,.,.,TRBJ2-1,CASSFGQSYNEQFF,TGTGCCAGCAGCTTCGGACAGAGTTACAATGAGCAGTTCTTC
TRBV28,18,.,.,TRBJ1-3,CASGSFGGGISSGNTIYF,TGTGCCAGCGGGAGTTTTGGGGGGGGTATTAGCTCTGGAAACACCATATATTTT
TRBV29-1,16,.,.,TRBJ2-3,CSVGGRGGAFTDTQYF,TGCAGCGTTGGGGGTAGGGGGGGGGCTTTCACAGATACGCAGTATTTT
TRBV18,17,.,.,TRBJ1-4,CASSQNAGAWANEKLFF,TGTGCCAGCTCACAAAATGCAGGGGCGTGGGCTAATGAAAAACTGTTTTTT
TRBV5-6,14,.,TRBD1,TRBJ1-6,CASSPDRANSPLHF,TGTGCCAGCAGCCCAGACAGGGCGAATTCACCCCTCCACTTT
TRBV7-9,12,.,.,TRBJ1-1,CASGRKNTEAFF,TGTGCCAGCGGCCGAAAGAACACTGAAGCTTTCTTT
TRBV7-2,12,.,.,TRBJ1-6,CASSFEGITLHF,TGTGCCAGCAGCTTTGAGGGAATCACCCTCCACTTT
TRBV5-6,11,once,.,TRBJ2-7,CASSAQTEQYF,TGTGCCAGCAGCGCCCAGACAGAGCAGTACTTC
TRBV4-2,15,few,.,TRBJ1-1,CASSQEYQMNTEAFF,TGTGCCAGCAGCCAAGAGTACCAGATGAACACTGAAGCTTTCTTT
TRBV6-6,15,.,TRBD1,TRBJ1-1,CASRPDRVQNTEAFF,TGTGCCAGCAGACCCGACAGGGTTCAGAACACTGAAGCTTTCTTT
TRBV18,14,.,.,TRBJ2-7,CASSPPLGAYEQYF,TGTGCCAGCTCACCACCCCTGGGCGCCTACGAGCAGTACTTC
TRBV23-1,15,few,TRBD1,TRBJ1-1,CASSQTGGAVTEAFF,TGCGCCAGCAGTCAAACAGGGGGCGCGGTTACTGAAGCTTTCTTT
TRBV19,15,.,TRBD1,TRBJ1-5,CASTEQGVDNQPQHF,TGTGCCAGTACGGAACAGGGGGTTGACAATCAGCCCCAGCATTTT
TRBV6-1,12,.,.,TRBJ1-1,CASTPTPTEAFF,TGTGCCAGCACCCCAACTCCAACTGAAGCTTTCTTT
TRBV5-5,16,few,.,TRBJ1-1,CASSTTPSSMSTEAFF,TGTGCCAGCAGCACCACGCCGTCGTCGATGAGCACTGAAGCTTTCTTT
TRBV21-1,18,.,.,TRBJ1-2,CASSKKLAGQGVNYGYTF,TGTGCCAGCAGCAAAAAATTAGCCGGACAGGGGGTTAACTATGGCTACACCTTC
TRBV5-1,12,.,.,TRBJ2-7,CASSFQAGEQYF,TGCGCCAGCAGCTTCCAGGCGGGCGAGCAGTACTTC
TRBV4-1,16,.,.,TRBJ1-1,CASSQVGGRVNTEAFF,TGCGCCAGCAGCCAAGTCGGGGGACGGGTGAACACTGAAGCTTTCTTT
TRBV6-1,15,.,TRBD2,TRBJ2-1,CASRESGGAHNEQFF,TGTGCCAGCAGAGAGAGCGGGGGGGCCCACAATGAGCAGTTCTTC
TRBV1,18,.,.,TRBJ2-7,CTSSQEGGGDHSPYEQYF,TGCACCAGCAGCCAAGAGGGCGGGGGGGACCACTCCCCCTACGAGCAGTACTTC
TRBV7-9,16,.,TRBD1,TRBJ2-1,CASSSRQGGEYNEQFF,TGTGCCAGCAGCTCACGACAGGGGGGAGAGTACAATGAGCAGTTCTTC
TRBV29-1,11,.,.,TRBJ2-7,CSVRDFYEQYF,TGCAGCGTTCGGGACTTCTACGAGCAGTACTTC
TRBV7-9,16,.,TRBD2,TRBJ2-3,CASSLLAGRPTDTQYF,TGTGCCAGCAGCTTACTAGCGGGCCGACCCACAGATACGCAGTATTTT
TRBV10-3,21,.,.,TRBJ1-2,CAISESFGAGKGGPPNYGYTF,TGTGCCATCAGTGAGTCTTTTGGGGCAGGGAAAGGAGGGCCCCCTAACTATGGCTACACCTTC
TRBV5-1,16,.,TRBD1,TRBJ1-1,CASSLFTGGGQVEAFF,TGCGCCAGCAGCTTATTTACAGGGGGTGGACAGGTTGAAGCTTTCTTT
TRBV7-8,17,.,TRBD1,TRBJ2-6,CASSLRDRVNGANVLTF,TGTGCCAGCAGCTTACGGGACAGGGTGAATGGGGCCAACGTCCTGACTTTC
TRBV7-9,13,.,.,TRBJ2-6,CASSPPGANVLTF,TGTGCCAGCAGCCCTCCCGGGGCCAACGTCCTGACTTTC
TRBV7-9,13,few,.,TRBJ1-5,CASSVGFNQPQHF,TGTGCCAGCAGCGTCGGGTTCAATCAGCCCCAGCATTTT
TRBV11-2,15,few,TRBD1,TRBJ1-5,CASSLEGQGDQPQHF,TGTGCCAGCAGCTTAGAAGGACAGGGGGATCAGCCCCAGCATTTT
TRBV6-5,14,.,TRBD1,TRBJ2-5,CASSFDRGRETQYF,TGTGCCAGCAGTTTTGACAGGGGTCGAGAGACCCAGTACTTC
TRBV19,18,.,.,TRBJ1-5,CATTRAPLQGLGNQPQHF,TGTGCCACCACGCGGGCCCCTCTTCAAGGATTGGGCAATCAGCCCCAGCATTTT
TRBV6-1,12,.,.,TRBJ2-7,CASNLRFSEQYF,TGTGCCAGCAACCTGAGGTTCTCCGAGCAGTACTTC
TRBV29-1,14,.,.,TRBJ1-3,CSVEMAGQGNTIYF,TGCAGCGTGGAGATGGCGGGTCAGGGAAACACCATATATTTT
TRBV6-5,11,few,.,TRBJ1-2,CASKTVNGYTF,TGTGCCAGCAAGACAGTTAATGGCTACACCTTC
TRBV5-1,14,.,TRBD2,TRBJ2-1,CASTGLAGNNEQFF,TGCGCCAGCACCGGACTAGCGGGGAATAATGAGCAGTTCTTC
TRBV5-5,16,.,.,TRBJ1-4,CASSSGSVGANEKLFF,TGTGCCAGCAGCTCAGGAAGTGTAGGGGCTAATGAAAAACTGTTTTTT